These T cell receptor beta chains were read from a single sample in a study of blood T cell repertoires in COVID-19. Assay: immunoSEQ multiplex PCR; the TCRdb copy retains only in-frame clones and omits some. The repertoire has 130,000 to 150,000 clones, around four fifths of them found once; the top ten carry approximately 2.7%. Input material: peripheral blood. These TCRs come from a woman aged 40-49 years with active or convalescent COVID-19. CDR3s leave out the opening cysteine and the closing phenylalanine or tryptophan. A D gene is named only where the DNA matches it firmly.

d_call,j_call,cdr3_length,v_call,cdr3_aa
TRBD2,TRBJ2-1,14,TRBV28,ASSGAWGGFRNEQF
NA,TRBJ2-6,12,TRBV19,ASSIYSGANVLT
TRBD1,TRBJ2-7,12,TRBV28,ASSFTGGIYEQY
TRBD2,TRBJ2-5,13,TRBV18,ASSPGLAVLQTQY
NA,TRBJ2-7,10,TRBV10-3,ATGLDGYEQY
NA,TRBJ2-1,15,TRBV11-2,ASSLTPDYRSYNEQF
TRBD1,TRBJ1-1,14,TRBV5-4,ASSPGIDRGRTEAF
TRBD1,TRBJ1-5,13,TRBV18,ASSPPTGKTQPQH
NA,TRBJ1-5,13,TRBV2,ASSDWGLSNQPQH
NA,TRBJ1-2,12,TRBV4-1,ASSQVGAKYGYT
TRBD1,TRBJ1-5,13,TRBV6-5,ASHRTGEDNQPQH
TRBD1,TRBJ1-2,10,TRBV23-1,AIPGQADGYT
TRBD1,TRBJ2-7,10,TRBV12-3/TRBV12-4,ASSLIGTGLY
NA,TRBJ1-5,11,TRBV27,ASSFVGGQPQH
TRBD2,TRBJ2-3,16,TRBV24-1,ATSDQGLAGGLGDTQY
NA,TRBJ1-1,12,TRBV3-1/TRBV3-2,ASSRTGGNTEAF
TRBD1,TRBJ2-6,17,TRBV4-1,ASSQEGRGRHSGANVLT
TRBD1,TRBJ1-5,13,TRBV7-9,ASSFGTGANQPQH
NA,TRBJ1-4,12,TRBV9,ASSEQAINEKLF
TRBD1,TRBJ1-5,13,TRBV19,ASTWDRAGNQPQH
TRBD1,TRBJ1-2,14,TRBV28,ASSFPGQGANYGYT
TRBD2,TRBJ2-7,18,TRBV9,ASSEPRGLAGVPPTYEQY
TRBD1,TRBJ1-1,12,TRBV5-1,ASSLYRGGTEAF
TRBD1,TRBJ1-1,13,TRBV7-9,ASRGLRTGAPEAF
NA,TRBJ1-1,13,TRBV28,ATAVGGAGSTEAF
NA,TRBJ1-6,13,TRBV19,ASTDRRATNSRLH
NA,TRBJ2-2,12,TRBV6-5,ASRRRQNTGELF
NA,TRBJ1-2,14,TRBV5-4,ASSFLTVSTNYGYT
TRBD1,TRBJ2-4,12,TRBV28,ASSFRTGGNIQY
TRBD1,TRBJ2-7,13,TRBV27,ASSFVGTGVYEQY
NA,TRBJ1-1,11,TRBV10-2,ASSGTPSTEAF
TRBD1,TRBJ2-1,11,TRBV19,ASTMDRGFEQF
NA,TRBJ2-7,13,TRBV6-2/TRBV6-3,ASSSPGKEPYEQY
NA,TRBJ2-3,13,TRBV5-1,ASSLGQASADTQY
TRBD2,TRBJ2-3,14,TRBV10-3,AIKGGTIRSTDTQY
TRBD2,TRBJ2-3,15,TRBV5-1,ASSLVASGGAGDTQY
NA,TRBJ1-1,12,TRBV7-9,ASSHTTANTEAF
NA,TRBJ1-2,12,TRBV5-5,ASSLDGGTYGYT
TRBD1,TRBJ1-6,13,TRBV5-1,ASRVGQAYNSPLH
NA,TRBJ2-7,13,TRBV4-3,ASSQEPGLNYEQY
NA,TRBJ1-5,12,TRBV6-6,ASITGWGNQPQH
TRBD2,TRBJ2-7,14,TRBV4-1,ASSPMWGGTTYEQY
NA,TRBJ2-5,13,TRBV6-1,ASSEGPGGGETQY
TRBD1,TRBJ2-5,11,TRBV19,ASGDSFQETQY
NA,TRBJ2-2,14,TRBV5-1,ASSLEAGLNTGELF
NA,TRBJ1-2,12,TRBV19,ASRRPGLSYGYT
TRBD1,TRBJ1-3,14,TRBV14,ASSVPGGTAGNTIY
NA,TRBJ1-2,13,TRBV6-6,ASYTGVRESYGYT